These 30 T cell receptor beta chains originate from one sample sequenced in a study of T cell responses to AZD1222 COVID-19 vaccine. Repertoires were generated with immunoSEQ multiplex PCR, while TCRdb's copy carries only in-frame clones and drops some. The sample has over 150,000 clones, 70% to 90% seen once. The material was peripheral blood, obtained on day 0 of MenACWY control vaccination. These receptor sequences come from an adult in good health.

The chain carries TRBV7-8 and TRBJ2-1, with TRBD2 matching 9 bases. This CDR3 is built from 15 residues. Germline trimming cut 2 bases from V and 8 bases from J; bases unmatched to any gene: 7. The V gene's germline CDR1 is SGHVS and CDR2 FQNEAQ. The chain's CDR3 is CASSLRAGGSDEQFF. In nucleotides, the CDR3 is TGTGCCAGCAGCTTACGAGCGGGGGGCTCTGATGAGCAGTTCTTC.

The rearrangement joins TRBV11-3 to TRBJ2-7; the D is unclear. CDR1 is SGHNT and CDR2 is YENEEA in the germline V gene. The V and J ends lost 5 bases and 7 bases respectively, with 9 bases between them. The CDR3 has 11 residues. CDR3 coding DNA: TGTGCCAGCAGCGAGAAATCGGAGCAGTACTTC. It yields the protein CASSEKSEQYF.

CDR3 residues: CASSFRRNSYNSPLHF. The CDR3 coding sequence is TGTGCCAGCAGCTTTCGCAGGAACTCCTATAATTCACCCCTCCACTTT. The chain carries TRBV7-9 and TRBJ1-6; no definite D call. The CDR3 is 16 amino acids. The V end lost 3 bases, the J end lost 0 bases, and 9 bases lay between the germline ends. Germline CDR1 is SEHNR and CDR2 is FQNEAQ (reference sequence).

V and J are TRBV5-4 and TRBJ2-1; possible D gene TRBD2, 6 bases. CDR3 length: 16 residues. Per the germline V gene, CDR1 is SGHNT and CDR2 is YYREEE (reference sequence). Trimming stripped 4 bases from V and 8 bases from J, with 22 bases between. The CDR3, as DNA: TGTGCCAGCAGCGCCATATCCGGGACTCCGGGTGATGAGCAGTTCTTC. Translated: CASSAISGTPGDEQFF.

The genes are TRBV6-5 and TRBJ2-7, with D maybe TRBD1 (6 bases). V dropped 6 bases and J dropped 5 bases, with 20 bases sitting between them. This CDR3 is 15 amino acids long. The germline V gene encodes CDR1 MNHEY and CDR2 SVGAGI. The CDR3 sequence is CASRRSPQGQNEQYF. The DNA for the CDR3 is TGTGCCAGCAGACGCAGCCCTCAGGGGCAGAACGAGCAGTACTTC.

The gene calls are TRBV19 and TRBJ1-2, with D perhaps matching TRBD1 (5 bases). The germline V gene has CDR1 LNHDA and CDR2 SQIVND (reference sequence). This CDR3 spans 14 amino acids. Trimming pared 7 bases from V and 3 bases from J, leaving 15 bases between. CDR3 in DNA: TGTGCCAGTACCGAGGACATTCGGTACTATGGCTACACCTTC. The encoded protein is CASTEDIRYYGYTF.

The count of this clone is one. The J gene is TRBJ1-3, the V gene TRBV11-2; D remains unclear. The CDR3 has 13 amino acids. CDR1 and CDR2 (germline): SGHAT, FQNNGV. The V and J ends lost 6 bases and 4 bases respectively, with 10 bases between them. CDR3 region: CASRRLGGNTIYF. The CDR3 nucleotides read TGTGCCAGCAGGCGGCTGGGGGGAAACACCATATATTTT.

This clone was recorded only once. As DNA, the CDR3 is TGTGCCAGCAGCTCCGGGACAGACAATGAGCAGTTCTTC. Translating it yields CASSSGTDNEQFF. J is TRBJ2-1 and V is TRBV28, with 7 positions matching TRBD1. This CDR3 spans 13 amino acids. V trimming: 6 bases; J trimming: 5 bases; junction bases outside the gene matches: 4. The germline CDR1 and CDR2 sequences are MDHEN and SYDVKM.

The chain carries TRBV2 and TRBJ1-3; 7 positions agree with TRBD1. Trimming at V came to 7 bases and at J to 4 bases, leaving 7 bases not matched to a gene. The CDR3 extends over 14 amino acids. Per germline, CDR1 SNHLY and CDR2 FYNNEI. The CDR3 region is CASKVQGSGNTIYF. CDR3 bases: TGTGCCAGCAAGGTACAGGGGTCCGGAAACACCATATATTTT.

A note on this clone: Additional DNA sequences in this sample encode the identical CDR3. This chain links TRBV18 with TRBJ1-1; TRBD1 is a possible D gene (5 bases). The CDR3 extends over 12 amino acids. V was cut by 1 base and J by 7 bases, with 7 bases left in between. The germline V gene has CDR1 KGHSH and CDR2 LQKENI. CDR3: CASSPQGSEAFF. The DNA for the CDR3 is TGTGCCAGCTCACCACAGGGGAGTGAAGCTTTCTTT. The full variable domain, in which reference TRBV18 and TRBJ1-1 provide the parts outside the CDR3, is NAGVMQNPRHLVRRRGQEARLRCSPMKGHSHVYWYRQLPEEGLKFMVYLQKENIIDESGMPKERFSAEFPKEGPSILRIQQVVRGDSAAYFCASSPQGSEAFFGQGTRLTVV.

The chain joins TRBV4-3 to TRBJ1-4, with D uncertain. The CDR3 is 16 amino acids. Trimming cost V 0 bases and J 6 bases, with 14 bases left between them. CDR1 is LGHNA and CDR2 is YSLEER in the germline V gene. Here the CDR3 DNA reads TGCGCCAGCAGCCAAGATTTCGGGATAATGGATGAAAAACTGTTTTTT. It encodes CASSQDFGIMDEKLFF.

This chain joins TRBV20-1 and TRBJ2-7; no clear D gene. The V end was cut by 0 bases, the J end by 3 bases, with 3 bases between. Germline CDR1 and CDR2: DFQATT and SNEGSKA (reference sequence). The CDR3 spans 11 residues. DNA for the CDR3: TGCAGTGCTAGAGACGGCTACGAGCAGTACGTC. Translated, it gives CSARDGYEQYV.

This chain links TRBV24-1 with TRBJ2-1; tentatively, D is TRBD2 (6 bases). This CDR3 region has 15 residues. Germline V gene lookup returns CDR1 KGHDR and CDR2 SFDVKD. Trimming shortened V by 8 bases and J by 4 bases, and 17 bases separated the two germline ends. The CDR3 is CATKPGGSPYNEQFF. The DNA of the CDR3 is TGTGCCACCAAGCCCGGAGGGTCCCCTTACAATGAGCAGTTCTTC.

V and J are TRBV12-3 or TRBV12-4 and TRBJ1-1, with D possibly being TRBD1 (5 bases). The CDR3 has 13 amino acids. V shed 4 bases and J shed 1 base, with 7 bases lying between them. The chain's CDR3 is CASSSDRNTEAFF. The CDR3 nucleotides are TGTGCCAGCAGTTCCGACAGGAACACTGAAGCTTTCTTT.

The CDR3: CAISASGTGGNYGYTF. DNA for the CDR3: TGTGCCATCAGTGCTTCCGGGACAGGGGGGAACTATGGCTACACCTTC. The rearrangement links TRBV10-3 to TRBJ1-2; TRBD1 aligns across 11 bases. This CDR3 is 16 amino acids long. Germline CDR1 is ENHRY and CDR2 is SYGVKD. Trimming cost V 4 bases and J 2 bases; bases outside gene matches: 6.

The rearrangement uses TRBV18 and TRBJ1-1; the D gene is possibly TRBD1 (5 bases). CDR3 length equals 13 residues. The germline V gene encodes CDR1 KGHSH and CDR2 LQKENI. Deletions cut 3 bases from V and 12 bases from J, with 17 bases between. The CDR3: CASSPPGAQLSFF. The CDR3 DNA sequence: TGTGCCAGCTCACCCCCCGGGGCTCAGCTTTCTTTCTTT. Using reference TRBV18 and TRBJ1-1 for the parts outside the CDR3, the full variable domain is NAGVMQNPRHLVRRRGQEARLRCSPMKGHSHVYWYRQLPEEGLKFMVYLQKENIIDESGMPKERFSAEFPKEGPSILRIQQVVRGDSAAYFCASSPPGAQLSFFGQGTRLTVV.

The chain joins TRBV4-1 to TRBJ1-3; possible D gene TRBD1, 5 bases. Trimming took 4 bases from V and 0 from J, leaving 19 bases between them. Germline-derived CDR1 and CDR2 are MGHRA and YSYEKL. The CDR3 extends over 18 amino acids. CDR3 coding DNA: TGCGCCAGCAGCCTCAGAGGGGAGGGAAGGGACTCTGGAAACACCATATATTTT. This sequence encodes CASSLRGEGRDSGNTIYF.

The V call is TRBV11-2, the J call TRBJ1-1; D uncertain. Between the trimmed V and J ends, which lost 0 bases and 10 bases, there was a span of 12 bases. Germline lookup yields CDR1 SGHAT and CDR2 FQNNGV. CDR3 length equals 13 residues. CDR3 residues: CASSLEDHRGAFF. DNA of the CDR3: TGTGCCAGCAGCTTAGAGGATCACCGAGGAGCTTTCTTT.

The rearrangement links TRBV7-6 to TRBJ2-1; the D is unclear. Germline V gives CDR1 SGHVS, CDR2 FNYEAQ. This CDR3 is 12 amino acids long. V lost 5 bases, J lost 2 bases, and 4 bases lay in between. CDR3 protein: CASSAPYNEQFF. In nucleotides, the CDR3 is TGTGCCAGCAGCGCCCCCTACAATGAGCAGTTCTTC.

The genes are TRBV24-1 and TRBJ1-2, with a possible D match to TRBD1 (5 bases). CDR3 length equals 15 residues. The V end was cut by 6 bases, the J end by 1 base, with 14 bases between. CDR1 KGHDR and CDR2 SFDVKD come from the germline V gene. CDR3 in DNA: TGTGCCACCAGTTCAACCAAGGGGCTTAACTATGGCTACACCTTC. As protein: CATSSTKGLNYGYTF.

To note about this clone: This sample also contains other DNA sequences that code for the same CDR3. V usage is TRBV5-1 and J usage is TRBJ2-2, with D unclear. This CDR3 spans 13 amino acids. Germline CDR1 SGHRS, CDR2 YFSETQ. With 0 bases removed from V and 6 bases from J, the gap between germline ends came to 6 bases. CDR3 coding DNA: TGCGCCAGCAGCTTGGGGGGTCCCGGGGAGCTGTTTTTT. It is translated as CASSLGGPGELFF.

DNA of the CDR3: TGTGCCAGCAGTGACTGGGTCAGTACAACTAATGAAAAACTGTTTTTT. Amino acid sequence: CASSDWVSTTNEKLFF. V gene TRBV6-4 combines with J gene TRBJ1-4; D is uncertain. The V gene lost 1 base and the J gene lost 0 bases, with 9 bases spanning the gap. Germline CDR1 reads MRHNA; CDR2 reads SNTAGT. The CDR3 is 16 amino acids.

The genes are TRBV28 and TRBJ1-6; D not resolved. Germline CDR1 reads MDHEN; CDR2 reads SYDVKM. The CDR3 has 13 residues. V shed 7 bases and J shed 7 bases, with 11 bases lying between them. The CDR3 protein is CASTGKLNSPLHF. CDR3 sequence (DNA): TGTGCCAGCACGGGGAAATTAAATTCACCCCTCCACTTT.

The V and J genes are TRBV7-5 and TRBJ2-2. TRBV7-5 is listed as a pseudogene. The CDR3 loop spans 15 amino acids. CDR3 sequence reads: CVRSFRGRSTGELFF. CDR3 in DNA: TGTGTCAGAAGCTTTCGGGGACGGAGCACCGGGGAGCTGTTTTTT.

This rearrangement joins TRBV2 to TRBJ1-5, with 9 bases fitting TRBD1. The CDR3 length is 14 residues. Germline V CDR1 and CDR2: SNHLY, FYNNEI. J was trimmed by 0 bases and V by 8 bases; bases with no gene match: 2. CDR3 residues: CASGQGYSNQPQHF. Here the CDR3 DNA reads TGTGCCAGCGGACAGGGGTATAGCAATCAGCCCCAGCATTTT. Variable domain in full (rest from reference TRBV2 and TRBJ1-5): EPEVTQTPSHQVTQMGQEVILRCVPISNHLYFYWYRQILGQKVEFLVSFYNNEISEKSEIFDDQFSVERPDGSNFTLKIRSTKLEDSAMYFCASGQGYSNQPQHFGDGTRLSIL.

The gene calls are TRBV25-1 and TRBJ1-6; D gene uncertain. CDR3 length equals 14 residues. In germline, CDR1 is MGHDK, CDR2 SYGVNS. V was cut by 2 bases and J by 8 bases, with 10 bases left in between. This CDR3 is CASSEASPYSPLHF. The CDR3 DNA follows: TGTGCCAGCAGTGAAGCGAGCCCCTATTCACCCCTCCACTTT.

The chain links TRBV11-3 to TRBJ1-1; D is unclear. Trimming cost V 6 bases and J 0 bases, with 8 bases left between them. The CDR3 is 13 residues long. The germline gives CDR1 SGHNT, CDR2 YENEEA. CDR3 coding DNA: TGTGCCAGCAGACCACAGTTGAACACTGAAGCTTTCTTT. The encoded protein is CASRPQLNTEAFF.

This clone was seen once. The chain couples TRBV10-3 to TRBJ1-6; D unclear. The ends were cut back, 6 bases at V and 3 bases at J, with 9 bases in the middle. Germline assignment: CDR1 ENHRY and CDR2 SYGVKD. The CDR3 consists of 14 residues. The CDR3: CAIRRESYNSPLHF. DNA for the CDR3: TGTGCCATCAGGAGGGAGAGCTATAATTCACCCCTCCACTTT.

CDR3 in DNA: TGTGCCATCAGAGAGAGCGGGGGCCCCCAAGAGACCCAGTACTTC. It translates to CAIRESGGPQETQYF. V usage is TRBV10-3 and J usage is TRBJ2-5, with TRBD2 identical over 8 bases. This CDR3 has 15 amino acids. CDR1 and CDR2 (germline): ENHRY, SYGVKD. The ends lost 6 bases at V and 1 base at J; junction bases unmatched: 7.

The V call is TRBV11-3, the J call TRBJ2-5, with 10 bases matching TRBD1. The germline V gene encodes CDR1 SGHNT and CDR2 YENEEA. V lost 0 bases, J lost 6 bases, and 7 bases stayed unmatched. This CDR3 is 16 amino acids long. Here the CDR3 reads CASSLDATGGGKTQYF. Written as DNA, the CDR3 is TGTGCCAGCAGCTTAGACGCGACAGGGGGCGGGAAGACCCAGTACTTC.